Given below is one TCR beta chain in context. The antigen remains unidentified. These data originate in a study of beta chain features in type 1 diabetes. V gave up 5 bases and J gave up 5 bases, with 18 bases separating them. The CDR3 sequence is 14 residues long. Germline lookup yields CDR1 GTSNPN and CDR2 SVGIG (reference sequence). The study, taken as a whole, reports: Reads derived from cDNA could over-represent cells showing high TCR expression. The naive, central memory and Treg TCRB repertoires looked more alike in patients than they did in healthy donors.

Expressed TCRB transcripts were sequenced after all isolated RNA was converted to cDNA. The data were produced by immunoSEQ multiplex PCR, yet TCRdb's version contains in-frame clones alone and is incomplete. The sample lists approximately 470,000 clones, about 32% occurring once. The clonotype originates from a young man in good health. V is TRBV30 and J is TRBJ2-5; D may be TRBD1 (6 bases). The sequencing input was naive CD4+ T cells from blood. The CDR3 region is CAWDRTLSAETQYF. The DNA of the CDR3 is TGTGCCTGGGACAGGACCCTCTCCGCGGAGACCCAGTACTTC.